A single sample is the source of the 21 T cell receptor beta chains below, sequenced in a study of blood T cells in healthy people across ages (dated by TCRdb to the mid-2010s). Library generation was performed with 5' RACE. The run used an Illumina HiSeq 2500. A second PCR of about 7 to 12 cycles was run with a J-beta primer mix and a sample-barcoded 5' primer. TCRdb trimmed public reads at Q25 via fastp, called clones via MiXCR and kept in-frame beta chains. Under each unique CDR3 protein, matching rows form one entry showing the most common genes and DNA. This sample lists some 1.5 million distinct CDR3 sequences; roughly two fifths were detected once. About 4.1% of the sample belongs to the ten largest clones. Sequenced input: blood. These receptors came from a woman between 18 and 29 years old in good health.

There are a few counts of this clonotype. This sequence joins TRBV7-9 and TRBJ2-1; D is possibly TRBD1 (6 bases). The CDR3 loop spans 17 amino acids. Germline V gene lookup returns CDR1 SEHNR and CDR2 FQNEAQ (reference sequence). Trimming left V 4 bases short and J 0 bases short, with 16 bases between. The CDR3 DNA reads TGTGCCAGCAGCTCAGCACGAACAGGGAGCTCCTACAATGAGCAGTTCTTC. Translated: CASSSARTGSSYNEQFF.

Note on this clonotype: A junction end diverges from the germline sequence, so it may reflect a read error. V usage is TRBV6-5 and J usage is TRBJ2-7; D is perhaps TRBD2 (6 bases). CDR3 length: 15 amino acids. Germline V gene sequence: CDR1 MNHEY, CDR2 SVGAGI. The CDR3 loop is CASGTLAGFTYERYF. As DNA, the CDR3 is TGTGCCAGTGGAACACTAGCAGGATTCACCTACGAGCGGTACTTC.

This clonotype was counted between two and nine times. This chain connects TRBV29-1 to TRBJ2-2; D remains ambiguous. Trimming shortened V by 1 base and J by 6 bases, and 3 bases separated the two germline ends. The CDR3 has 11 amino acids. Germline V gives CDR1 SQVTM, CDR2 ANQGSEA. CDR3 loop: CSVEGAGELFF. The CDR3 DNA is TGCAGCGTTGAAGGGGCCGGGGAGCTGTTTTTT.

The gene calls are TRBV12-3 or TRBV12-4 and TRBJ2-3, with 14 bases aligning to TRBD2. The CDR3 totals 15 residues. The V segment lost 7 bases and the J segment 1 base; nucleotides outside the gene matches: 1. The DNA for the CDR3 is TGTGCCAGCAAGGGACTAGCGGGAGGCACAGATACGCAGTATTTT. The encoded protein is CASKGLAGGTDTQYF.

The J gene is TRBJ2-7, the V gene TRBV5-1; 10 positions match TRBD1. The trim removed 0 bases at V and 4 bases at J, leaving 10 bases unmatched. The CDR3 has 17 amino acids. Germline V gene sequence: CDR1 SGHRS, CDR2 YFSETQ. This chain's CDR3 is CASSLGPLGTGVYEQYF. DNA for the CDR3: TGCGCCAGCAGCTTGGGACCGCTCGGGACAGGGGTGTACGAGCAGTACTTC.

This clonotype was seen a handful of times. The V call is TRBV15, the J call TRBJ1-5; D gene unclear. This CDR3 is built from 15 residues. The germline V gene encodes CDR1 LNHNV and CDR2 YYDKDF (reference sequence). Trimming pared 0 bases from V and 5 bases from J, leaving 11 bases between. The CDR3 loop is CATSRDSFGDQPQHF. In DNA, the CDR3 is TGTGCCACCAGCAGAGATAGCTTCGGCGATCAGCCCCAGCATTTT.

The chain recombines TRBV15 with TRBJ2-7; 11 nucleotides align to TRBD1. This CDR3 has 15 amino acids. Per germline, CDR1 LNHNV and CDR2 YYDKDF (reference sequence). Trimming cost V 5 bases and J 3 bases; bases outside gene matches: 6. The CDR3 reads CATSAPGQGDYEQYF. The CDR3 DNA reads TGTGCCACCAGCGCTCCGGGACAGGGGGACTACGAGCAGTACTTC.

This clonotype has more than one count but fewer than ten. The chain links TRBV3-1 to TRBJ2-1; weak D call: TRBD2 (5 bases). Germline V gene data show CDR1 as LGHDT and CDR2 as YNNKEL (reference sequence). Trimming took off 3 bases at V and 8 bases at J, with 11 bases between the two ends. The CDR3 consists of 13 residues. The CDR3 DNA sequence: TGTGCCAGCAGCCAGCAATTCGGGGATGAGCAGTTCTTC. It translates to CASSQQFGDEQFF.

Notes on this clonotype: The junction does not match germline at one end; this may be a read error. This chain connects TRBV7-2 to TRBJ2-2, with D possibly matching TRBD2 (5 bases). The CDR3 is made up of 14 amino acids. CDR1 is SGHTA, CDR2 FQGNSA, per germline. The CDR3 DNA follows: TGTGCCAGCAGCCCCCTCACTAGTACCGAGGAGCTGTTTTTT. It encodes CASSPLTSTEELFF.

J is TRBJ1-2 and V is TRBV25-1; D not resolved. Germline V gene lookup returns CDR1 MGHDK and CDR2 SYGVNS. The CDR3 sequence is 14 residues long. V was shortened by 4 bases and J by 1 base, with 10 bases between the two germline ends. The DNA of the CDR3 is TGTGCCAGCAGTGGCCCAGGAAGTAACTATGGCTACACCTTC. Protein: CASSGPGSNYGYTF.

The CDR3 region is CSARPSGGYEQYF. The CDR3 nucleotides read TGCAGTGCTAGACCCAGCGGGGGATACGAGCAGTACTTC. The rearrangement uses TRBV20-1 and TRBJ2-7; TRBD2 aligns across 8 bases. The CDR3 totals 13 residues. V trimming: 2 bases; J trimming: 4 bases; junction bases outside the gene matches: 4. Germline V gene sequence: CDR1 DFQATT, CDR2 SNEGSKA (reference sequence).

The genes are TRBV12-3 or TRBV12-4 and TRBJ1-5; 8 positions match TRBD1. The length of the CDR3 is 15 residues. V was clipped by 4 bases and J by 4 bases; unmatched bases: 6. CDR3 in amino acids: CASSSLQGGNQPQHF. The CDR3 DNA is TGTGCCAGCAGTTCCCTACAGGGGGGGAATCAGCCCCAGCATTTT.

The CDR3 DNA is TGTGCCAGCAGTGACTCGCCTAGCGGGAGGCCCTCAGGTACGCAGTATTTT. The encoded protein is CASSDSPSGRPSGTQYF. The chain links TRBV6-4 to TRBJ2-3; 11 bases line up with TRBD2. Germline-derived CDR1 and CDR2 are MRHNA and SNTAGT. Germline trimming cut 0 bases from V and 8 bases from J; bases unmatched to any gene: 10. CDR3 length equals 17 residues.

This clonotype was observed a few times. The rearrangement uses TRBV7-2 and TRBJ1-4, with unresolved D. The V end was cut by 6 bases, the J end by 5 bases, with 7 bases between. Germline lookup yields CDR1 SGHTA and CDR2 FQGNSA. This CDR3 region has 12 residues. CDR3 sequence: CASRFPNEKLFF. For the CDR3, the DNA is TGTGCCAGCAGGTTCCCCAATGAAAAACTGTTTTTT.

As for this clonotype: A junction boundary mismatches the germline segment, possibly from a read error. The V call is TRBV4-1, the J call TRBJ2-1; TRBD1 might be the D (5 bases). This CDR3 spans 15 amino acids. CDR1 is MGHRA, CDR2 YSYEKL, per germline. The CDR3 spells CASSQEDSSYNVQFF. The CDR3 DNA sequence: TGCGCCAGCAGCCAAGAAGACAGCTCCTACAATGTGCAGTTCTTC.

The sample holds a few counts of this clonotype. This chain links TRBV28 with TRBJ2-5; D is uncertain. This CDR3 spans 13 amino acids. The V gene's germline CDR1 is MDHEN and CDR2 SYDVKM. The V end lost 3 bases, the J end lost 3 bases, and 8 bases lay between the germline ends. As DNA, the CDR3 is TGTGCCAGCAGTTTTCCGGCGAAAGAGACCCAGTACTTC. Protein product: CASSFPAKETQYF. Variable domain in full (rest from reference TRBV28 and TRBJ2-5): DVKVTQSSRYLVKRTGEKVFLECVQDMDHENMFWYRQDPGLGLRLIYFSYDVKMKEKGDIPEGYSVSREKKERFSLILESASTNQTSMYLCASSFPAKETQYFGPGTRLLVL.

This clonotype was counted ten times or more. The genes are TRBV20-1 and TRBJ2-1, with D perhaps TRBD2 (6 bases). The CDR3 runs 15 residues. The ends were cut back, 2 bases at V and 2 bases at J, with 13 bases in the middle. In germline, CDR1 is DFQATT, CDR2 SNEGSKA (reference sequence). In DNA form, the CDR3 reads TGCAGTGCTAGAACTAGCAACCCAACCTACAATGAGCAGTTCTTC. Protein product: CSARTSNPTYNEQFF.

This clonotype showed up just once. The gene calls are TRBV12-3 or TRBV12-4 and TRBJ1-1; no clear D gene. The germline V and J ends were trimmed by 7 bases and 1 base, with 7 bases remaining between them. The CDR3 is 12 amino acids. CDR3 sequence reads: CASKLANTEAFF. The CDR3, as DNA: TGTGCCAGCAAACTCGCGAACACTGAAGCTTTCTTT.

The rearrangement uses TRBV7-9 and TRBJ1-6; D is ambiguous. Germline lookup yields CDR1 SEHNR and CDR2 FQNEAQ (reference sequence). The CDR3 totals 15 residues. V was clipped by 2 bases and J by 0 bases, with 5 bases between them. The CDR3 DNA sequence: TGTGCCAGCAGCTTACACGTCTCCTATAATTCACCCCTCCACTTT. It encodes CASSLHVSYNSPLHF. Combining the CDR3 with reference TRBV7-9 and TRBJ1-6 gives the whole variable domain DTGVSQNPRHKITKRGQNVTFRCDPISEHNRLYWYRQTLGQGPEFLTYFQNEAQLEKSRLLSDRFSAERPKGSFSTLEIQRTEQGDSAMYLCASSLHVSYNSPLHFGNGTRLTVT.

V is TRBV7-9 and J is TRBJ1-5; 7 bases fit TRBD1. This CDR3 has 17 residues. CDR1 and CDR2 (germline): SEHNR, FQNEAQ (reference sequence). Germline trimming cut 1 base from V and 5 bases from J; bases unmatched to any gene: 11. The CDR3 sequence: CASSLETDRVQYQPQHF. In DNA form, the CDR3 reads TGTGCCAGCAGCTTAGAGACAGACAGGGTACAATATCAGCCCCAGCATTTT.

This clonotype was recorded only once. The chain joins TRBV9 to TRBJ2-5; possibly TRBD2 for D (6 bases). Trimming took off 4 bases at V and 11 bases at J, with 27 bases between the two ends. Germline CDR1 SGDLS, CDR2 YYNGEE. There are 16 residues in the CDR3. The CDR3 loop is CASSISAGLGDNEQYF. The CDR3 DNA follows: TGTGCCAGCAGCATTAGTGCGGGGCTAGGAGACAATGAGCAGTACTTC.